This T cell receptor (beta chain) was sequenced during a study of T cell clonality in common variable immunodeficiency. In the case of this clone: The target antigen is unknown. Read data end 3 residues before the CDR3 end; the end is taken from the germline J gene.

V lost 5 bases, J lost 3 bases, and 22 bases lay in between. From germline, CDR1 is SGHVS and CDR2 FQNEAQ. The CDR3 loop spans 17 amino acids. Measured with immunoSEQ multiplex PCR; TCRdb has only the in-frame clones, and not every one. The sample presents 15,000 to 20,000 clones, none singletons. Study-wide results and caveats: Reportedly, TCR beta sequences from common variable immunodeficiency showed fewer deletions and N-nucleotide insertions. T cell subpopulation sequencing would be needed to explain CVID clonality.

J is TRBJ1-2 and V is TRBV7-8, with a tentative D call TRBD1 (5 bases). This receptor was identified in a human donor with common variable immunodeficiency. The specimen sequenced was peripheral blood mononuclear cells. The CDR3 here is CASSARRGDPGDYGYTF. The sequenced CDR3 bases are TGTGCCAGCAGCGCCCGCCGGGGAGACCCGGGGGACTATGGC.